The 14 T cell receptor beta chains below come from one sample, sequenced in a study of T-cell reconstitution after alpha-beta-depleted transplantation in children (dated by TCRdb to about 2016). This specimen's treatment or condition label, per the study, means: allogeneic hematopoietic cell transplantation with graft depleted of TCRalphabeta T cells and CD19 B cells. Libraries were constructed by PCR. This sample was sequenced with an Illumina HiSeq 2500. TCR library preparation used molecular barcoding, with unique molecular identifiers applied to normalize quantification of the TCRbeta repertoire. Using fastp at Q25 and MiXCR, TCRdb reprocessed the public reads and kept productive beta chains. Every distinct CDR3 protein forms one entry, paired with its most common genes and DNA. The sample yields almost 500,000 distinct CDR3 sequences; roughly a tenth were counted once. The ten largest clonotypes hold around 2.2% of the sample.

The sample here was PBMCs, taken before TCRalphabeta/CD19-depleted stem cell transplant. These receptors were collected from a child aged 2 to 9 with inherited bone marrow failure, due to receive a stem cell transplant.

This clonotype was picked up many times. This chain joins TRBV19 and TRBJ1-5; perhaps TRBD1 as D (5 bases). Germline V lookup: CDR1 LNHDA, CDR2 SQIVND (reference sequence). The V and J ends lost 5 bases and 1 base respectively, with 12 bases between them. The length of the CDR3 is 15 residues. The CDR3 region has the DNA TGTGCCAGTAGTCCTGGACATGCGAGCAATCAGCCCCAGCATTTT. Its translation is CASSPGHASNQPQHF.

The rearrangement links TRBV4-2 to TRBJ2-1; TRBD2 agrees at 7 bases. This CDR3 is built from 15 residues. The germline V gene has CDR1 LGHNA and CDR2 YNFKEQ. With 4 bases clipped from V and 6 bases from J, the junction kept 9 bases outside the gene matches. This chain's CDR3 is CASSPTGLEPNEQFF. As DNA, the CDR3 is TGTGCCAGCAGCCCTACAGGACTAGAACCCAATGAGCAGTTCTTC.

This clonotype was seen at least ten times. The chain uses TRBV6-2 or TRBV6-3 and TRBJ2-7; D call uncertain. V gave up 0 bases and J gave up 1 base, with 13 bases separating them. The CDR3 sequence is 16 residues long. Per the germline V gene, CDR1 is MNHEY and CDR2 is SVGEGT. The chain's CDR3 is CASSYSATTTSYEQYF. As DNA, the CDR3 is TGTGCCAGCAGTTACTCAGCCACGACAACTTCCTACGAGCAGTACTTC.

This clonotype was found many times. The rearrangement links TRBV6-1 to TRBJ2-3; 10 nucleotides match TRBD2. The CDR3 loop spans 16 amino acids. V lost 4 bases, J lost 1 base, and 5 bases stayed unmatched. Germline values: CDR1 MNHNS, CDR2 SASEGT. The CDR3, as DNA: TGTGCCAGCAGTGCGGGACTAGCGAGCGGCACAGATACGCAGTATTTT. This sequence encodes CASSAGLASGTDTQYF.

Points on this clonotype: This may stem from a read error, because a much larger clone lies one nucleotide away. V usage is TRBV12-3 or TRBV12-4 and J usage is TRBJ2-1; TRBD2 matches 11 bases. V was clipped by 4 bases and J by 2 bases; unmatched bases: 4. The CDR3 runs 16 residues. CDR3 amino acids: CASSSEGLAAYNEQFF. The CDR3 coding sequence is TGTGCCAGCAGTTCGGAGGGACTAGCGGCCTACAATGAGCAGTTCTTC.

This clonotype was counted many times. The CDR3: CATGLQGRGETQYF. Here the CDR3 DNA reads TGTGCCACCGGCTTACAGGGGAGGGGAGAGACCCAGTACTTC. The chain couples TRBV7-2 to TRBJ2-5, with D perhaps assigned TRBD1 or TRBD2 (7 bases each). Germline CDR1 SGHTA, CDR2 FQGNSA. The CDR3 contains 14 residues. Trimming took 10 bases from V and 4 from J, leaving 19 bases between them.

Ten or more counts support this clonotype. This chain joins TRBV29-1 and TRBJ2-1; D gene ambiguous. The CDR3 spans 13 residues. V dropped 7 bases and J dropped 4 bases, with 14 bases sitting between them. The germline V gene has CDR1 SQVTM and CDR2 ANQGSEA. The CDR3 loop is CSGHVGLYNEQFF. In DNA form, the CDR3 reads TGCAGCGGCCACGTGGGGTTATACAATGAGCAGTTCTTC.

This clonotype was detected a few times. The V call is TRBV7-2, the J call TRBJ2-1; D gene unclear. Trimming removed 5 bases at V and 10 bases at J, with 12 bases between. This CDR3 spans 12 amino acids. Germline loops: CDR1 SGHTA, CDR2 FQGNSA. CDR3 residues: CASSLGFIEQFF. DNA for the CDR3: TGTGCCAGCAGCCTGGGGTTCATCGAGCAGTTCTTC.

The V call is TRBV30, the J call TRBJ2-1; tentatively, D is TRBD1 or TRBD2 (5 bases each). The length of the CDR3 is 16 residues. The V gene lost 7 bases and the J gene lost 4 bases, with 23 bases spanning the gap. Germline values: CDR1 GTSNPN, CDR2 SVGIG (reference sequence). The CDR3 bases are TGTGCCTCTGGCATGGCCGAAGAGGGGCCTTACAATGAGCAGTTCTTC. Its translation is CASGMAEEGPYNEQFF.

The rearrangement links TRBV27 to TRBJ1-2, with D uncertain. V gave up 1 base and J gave up 8 bases, with 8 bases separating them. The CDR3 consists of 12 residues. Germline loops: CDR1 MNHEY, CDR2 SMNVEV (reference sequence). The CDR3 DNA is TGTGCCAGCAGTTTATATGGGGAGGGCTACACCTTC. Its translation is CASSLYGEGYTF.

This clonotype was found many times. This chain joins TRBV7-9 and TRBJ1-1, with unresolved D. The CDR3 spans 16 residues. Germline CDR1 reads SEHNR; CDR2 reads FQNEAQ (reference sequence). V was cut by 0 bases and J by 5 bases, with 16 bases left in between. CDR3: CASSLALGGLGTEAFF. CDR3 DNA: TGTGCCAGCAGCTTAGCGTTAGGAGGGCTGGGGACTGAAGCTTTCTTT.

This clonotype was seen a few times. V is TRBV7-2 and J is TRBJ1-1; D not certain. From germline, CDR1 is SGHTA and CDR2 FQGNSA. CDR3 length equals 14 residues. V lost 1 base and J 5 bases, leaving 11 bases between the germline ends. The CDR3 protein is CASSLDPVGTEAFF. The CDR3, as DNA: TGTGCCAGCAGCTTAGACCCCGTGGGGACTGAAGCTTTCTTT.

This clonotype has at least ten counts. The V and J genes are TRBV29-1 and TRBJ2-7; tentative D call: TRBD2 (6 bases). CDR1 and CDR2 from the germline V gene are SQVTM and ANQGSEA. The CDR3 has 12 amino acids. V was cut by 4 bases and J by 4 bases, with 11 bases left in between. The CDR3 protein is CSVGGEKYEQYF. The CDR3 DNA is TGCAGCGTTGGCGGGGAAAAGTACGAGCAGTACTTC.

This clonotype has at least ten counts. This sequence joins TRBV7-9 and TRBJ2-1; 7 bases match TRBD2. The CDR3 is 13 amino acids. CDR1 is SEHNR and CDR2 is FQNEAQ in the germline V gene (reference sequence). The trim removed 5 bases at V and 8 bases at J, leaving 6 bases unmatched. CDR3: CASSPGGSDEQFF. The CDR3 DNA follows: TGTGCCAGCAGCCCGGGGGGATCGGATGAGCAGTTCTTC.